Presented here are 12 T cell receptor beta chains from one specimen sequenced in a study of T and B cells in COVID-19 patients. Blood genomic DNA input for TRB amplification was about 220-500 ng. BIOMED2 TRB-A/B primer pools were used in multiplex TRB PCR. TCRdb re-analysed the multiplex PCR reads in MiXCR, keeping a single row per CDR3 protein. The sample lists roughly 8,000 distinct CDR3 sequences; roughly 28% were seen once. The specimen was blood. The receptors shown here come from a human donor who had recovered from COVID-19.

By its share, this clonotype is medium-sized. This chain uses TRBV5-6 with TRBJ1-5, with D possibly being TRBD1 (5 bases). The CDR3 has 16 amino acids. The germline V and J ends were trimmed by 0 bases and 5 bases, with 15 bases remaining between them. Looked up from germline, CDR1 is SGHDT and CDR2 is YYEEEE. For the CDR3, the DNA is TGTGCCAGCAGCTTGGCCGGGGCAGGGAGGGATCAGCCCCAGCATTTT. The encoded protein is CASSLAGAGRDQPQHF.

As concerns this clonotype: This may arise from a read error, as a much more abundant clone is one base away. The J gene is TRBJ2-2, the V gene TRBV5-5, with 11 bases aligning to TRBD1. This CDR3 is built from 16 residues. Germline V gene sequence: CDR1 SGHKS, CDR2 YYEKEE (reference sequence). In DNA, the CDR3 is TGTGCCTGCAGCTCCGGACAGGGGGCGGTCACCGGGGAGCTGTTTTTT. Translating gives CACSSGQGAVTGELFF.

The genes are TRBV2 and TRBJ1-5; 7 nucleotides agree with TRBD1. In germline, CDR1 is SNHLY, CDR2 FYNNEI. The CDR3 has 15 residues. J was trimmed by 4 bases and V by 4 bases; bases with no gene match: 7. DNA of the CDR3: TGTGCCAGCAGTGCGGAGGGGGCATGGAATCAGCCCCAGCATTTT. This encodes CASSAEGAWNQPQHF.

This sequence joins TRBV27 and TRBJ2-7; 8 bases line up with TRBD1. CDR3 length: 15 amino acids. Unmatched junction bases numbered 9, after V lost 5 bases and J lost 3 bases. Germline V gives CDR1 MNHEY, CDR2 SMNVEV (reference sequence). The CDR3 loop is CASSLGTGLVYEQYF. CDR3 coding DNA: TGTGCCAGCAGTCTCGGGACAGGCTTGGTCTACGAGCAGTACTTC.

The chain employs TRBV20-1 and TRBJ2-5; perhaps D is TRBD1 or TRBD2 (5 bases each). CDR1 and CDR2 (germline): DFQATT, SNEGSKA (reference sequence). CDR3 length: 13 residues. Deletions cut 1 base from V and 1 base from J, with 7 bases between. This CDR3 reads CSARARGQETQYF. The CDR3 DNA follows: TGCAGTGCTAGAGCGAGGGGCCAAGAGACCCAGTACTTC.

J is TRBJ2-6 and V is TRBV7-9; 7 nucleotides match TRBD1. Germline-derived CDR1 and CDR2 are SEHNR and FQNEAQ (reference sequence). This CDR3 comprises 16 residues. The J segment lost 0 bases and the V segment lost 4 bases, leaving 3 bases of the junction unmatched. CDR3 amino acids: CASSSQGVSGANVLTF. The CDR3 coding sequence is TGTGCCAGCAGCTCCCAGGGGGTCTCTGGGGCCAACGTCCTGACTTTC.

Judged by abundance, this clonotype is medium-sized (0.01 to 0.1%). This chain uses TRBV30 with TRBJ1-1; no reliable D call. Germline V gene data show CDR1 as GTSNPN and CDR2 as SVGIG (reference sequence). CDR3 length equals 11 residues. Trimming removed 2 bases from V and 3 bases from J, with 4 bases in between. CDR3 region: CAWSTYTEAFF. CDR3 coding DNA: TGTGCCTGGAGTACGTACACTGAAGCTTTCTTT.

By frequency in the sample, this clonotype is medium-sized. CDR3 in amino acids: CATAGSASHLSYEQYV. The CDR3 DNA sequence: TGTGCCACTGCGGGGAGCGCCAGCCACCTTTCCTACGAGCAGTACGTC. The chain carries TRBV19 and TRBJ2-7; the D gene is possibly TRBD2 (6 bases). V was trimmed by 10 bases and J by 1 base, leaving 23 bases between them. The CDR3 has 16 amino acids. Germline V gene data show CDR1 as LNHDA and CDR2 as SQIVND (reference sequence).

There are a few counts of this clonotype. A junction end diverges from the germline sequence, so it may reflect a read error. The rearrangement joins TRBV14 to TRBJ1-2; D ambiguous. This CDR3 region has 13 residues. Germline V gene data show CDR1 as SGHDN and CDR2 as FVKESK. The CDR3 loop reads CASSEELFYGYTF. CDR3 coding DNA: TGTGCCAGCAGCGAAGAGCTCTTCTATGGCTACACCTTC.

In its sample, this clonotype was seen a few times. This chain uses TRBV12-3 or TRBV12-4 with TRBJ1-1; D remains unclear. The CDR3 is 13 residues long. The V end was cut by 6 bases, the J end by 2 bases, with 10 bases between. The CDR3 is CASSLVGNTEAFF. The CDR3 nucleotides are TGTGCCAGCAGCCTCGTTGGAAACACTGAAGCTTTCTTT.

This chain joins TRBV28 and TRBJ2-1, with D possibly matching TRBD1 (6 bases). CDR1 is MDHEN and CDR2 is SYDVKM in the germline V gene. V gave up 10 bases and J gave up 5 bases, with 21 bases separating them. This CDR3 spans 15 amino acids. CDR3 DNA sequence: TGTGCCACCTTCGCTATGGACAGAAGGAACAATGAGCAGTTCTTC. This gives the protein CATFAMDRRNNEQFF.

V gene TRBV6-5 combines with J gene TRBJ2-1, with 11 bases identical to TRBD2. This CDR3 has 19 residues. CDR1 is MNHEY and CDR2 is SVGAGI in the germline V gene. Trimming removed 6 bases from V and 7 bases from J; junction bases left unmatched: 20. The chain's CDR3 is CASSLRPRQIAGGPNEQFF. In DNA, the CDR3 is TGTGCCAGCAGCTTAAGGCCCCGACAAATAGCGGGGGGGCCGAATGAGCAGTTCTTC.